A selection of T cell receptor beta chains follows, all from one sample in a study of blood T cell repertoires in COVID-19. The data were produced by immunoSEQ multiplex PCR, yet TCRdb's version contains in-frame clones alone and is incomplete. Of about 130,000 clones in the sample, about 83% were seen once. The specimen sequenced was peripheral blood. The receptor set was obtained from a man aged 55 to 70 with acute or convalescent COVID-19. Both conserved end residues are part of each CDR3. The D gene is left open where the match is weak. Expanded clones get a size class; other rows say once, few or many, or leave the size out.

D: TRBD1; J: TRBJ1-5; size: once; V: TRBV28; DNA: TGTGCCAGCAGAACGGACAGGTATCAGCCCCAGCATTTT; CDR3: CASRTDRYQPQHF
D: .; J: TRBJ1-5; size: once; V: TRBV7-6; DNA: TGTGCCAGCAGCACCAGACATCTTAGCAATCAGCCCCAGCATTTT; CDR3: CASSTRHLSNQPQHF
D: TRBD2; J: TRBJ2-3; size: .; V: TRBV10-2; DNA: TGCGCCAGCAGTCGGCGGGAGGGCGCAGATACGCAGTATTTT; CDR3: CASSRREGADTQYF
D: .; J: TRBJ1-2; size: .; V: TRBV4-1; DNA: TGCGCCAGCAGTGGCTCTGGCTATGGCTACACCTTC; CDR3: CASSGSGYGYTF
D: TRBD1; J: TRBJ1-1; size: .; V: TRBV19; DNA: TGTGCCAGTAGGATTACAGGGGCCACTGAAGCTTTCTTT; CDR3: CASRITGATEAFF
D: .; J: TRBJ1-3; size: .; V: TRBV6-5; DNA: TGTGCCACAGCCTCAGGGACAAGCTCTGGAAACACCATATATTTT; CDR3: CATASGTSSGNTIYF
D: TRBD2; J: TRBJ2-5; size: .; V: TRBV9; DNA: TGTGCCAGCAGCGTAGGCGGTCTAGCGGGAGGAGAGACCCAGTACTTC; CDR3: CASSVGGLAGGETQYF
D: TRBD1; J: TRBJ2-2; size: .; V: TRBV24-1; DNA: TGTGCCACCAGTGACCCGGGACAGGGGGGCGGGGAGCTGTTTTTT; CDR3: CATSDPGQGGGELFF
D: .; J: TRBJ2-3; size: .; V: TRBV9; DNA: TGTGCCAGCAGCGTAGCGTGGGACATGTATACGCAGTATTTT; CDR3: CASSVAWDMYTQYF
D: .; J: TRBJ1-1; size: .; V: TRBV13; DNA: TGTGCCAGCAGCTTAGGGAGCCTAATGAACACTGAAGCTTTCTTT; CDR3: CASSLGSLMNTEAFF
D: .; J: TRBJ1-5; size: .; V: TRBV13; DNA: TGTGCCAGCAGCTTAGGGGCCCCCAATCAGCCCCAGCATTTT; CDR3: CASSLGAPNQPQHF
D: .; J: TRBJ2-7; size: .; V: TRBV6-5; DNA: TGTGCCAGCAGTTACTCGAACCAGGGGCGAGTCCACGAGCAGTACTTC; CDR3: CASSYSNQGRVHEQYF
D: TRBD1; J: TRBJ2-7; size: few; V: TRBV6-5; DNA: TGTGCCAGCAGTCCCGGGACAGGGAGGCGCGAGCAGTACTTC; CDR3: CASSPGTGRREQYF
D: .; J: TRBJ2-1; size: .; V: TRBV5-1; DNA: TGCGCCAGCAGCTTGGCCGCGGAACTCTCCTACAATGAGCAGTTCTTC; CDR3: CASSLAAELSYNEQFF
D: .; J: TRBJ2-5; size: .; V: TRBV5-1; DNA: TGCGCCAGCAGCTTGGTGCTGGGGGCAAGGCAAGAGACCCAGTACTTC; CDR3: CASSLVLGARQETQYF
D: TRBD1; J: TRBJ1-1; size: .; V: TRBV7-2; DNA: TGTGCCAGCAGCGCAGGGGGACATTGGAACACTGAAGCTTTCTTT; CDR3: CASSAGGHWNTEAFF
D: TRBD1; J: TRBJ1-1; size: .; V: TRBV13; DNA: TGTGCCAGCAGCTTTTTCTTCCGGCCCCCCCCCGTCTATGATAGGGACAGGGGAAACACTGAAGCTTTCTTT; CDR3: CASSFFFRPPPVYDRDRGNTEAFF
D: TRBD2; J: TRBJ2-3; size: once; V: TRBV27; DNA: TGTGCCAGCAGTTCCCTAGCGGGAGTGGGCACAGATACGCAGTATTTT; CDR3: CASSSLAGVGTDTQYF
D: .; J: TRBJ2-3; size: .; V: TRBV28; DNA: TGTGCCAGCAGCCGCCACAGGGACCTATACACAGATACGCAGTATTTT; CDR3: CASSRHRDLYTDTQYF
D: TRBD1; J: TRBJ1-6; size: once; V: TRBV9; DNA: TGTGCCAGCAGCGTAAGAGAGAACCTTCGGACAGGGGGCTCACGATCACCCCTCCACTTT; CDR3: CASSVRENLRTGGSRSPLHF
D: TRBD1; J: TRBJ2-7; size: .; V: TRBV28; DNA: TGTGCCAGCAGTTTTACAGGGGCGGGTAGAGACGAGCAGTACTTC; CDR3: CASSFTGAGRDEQYF
D: .; J: TRBJ1-4; size: .; V: TRBV12-5; DNA: TGTGCTAGTGGTTTGGTACGGGGGGCAACTAATGAAAAACTGTTTTTT; CDR3: CASGLVRGATNEKLFF
D: .; J: TRBJ1-6; size: .; V: TRBV6-2/TRBV6-3; DNA: TGTGCCAGCAGTTCCTACCTTAATTCACCCCTCCACTTT; CDR3: CASSSYLNSPLHF
D: TRBD2; J: TRBJ2-1; size: .; V: TRBV5-1; DNA: TGCGCCAGCAGCTTGAGGTTGGCTAGCGGATACAATGAGCAGTTCTTC; CDR3: CASSLRLASGYNEQFF
D: .; J: TRBJ2-3; size: .; V: TRBV18; DNA: TGTGCCAGCTCCGACAGTTCCTTCACAGATACGCAGTATTTT; CDR3: CASSDSSFTDTQYF
D: .; J: TRBJ1-1; size: .; V: TRBV11-2; DNA: TGTGCCAGCAGCTCCGGGGGGAACACTGAAGCTTTCTTT; CDR3: CASSSGGNTEAFF
D: TRBD2; J: TRBJ2-2; size: .; V: TRBV5-1; DNA: TGCGCCAGCAGCAAGGGACTAGCGGGCGGTGCCCCTGAGACCGGGGAGCTGTTTTTT; CDR3: CASSKGLAGGAPETGELFF
D: .; J: TRBJ2-2; size: .; V: TRBV9; DNA: TGTGCCAGCAGCGTAGAGGTGGAGGGCGGGGAGCTGTTTTTT; CDR3: CASSVEVEGGELFF
D: TRBD2; J: TRBJ2-2; size: .; V: TRBV6-6; DNA: TGTGCCAGCAGTCGACTCTGGCTAGCGGGAGCGGAAAGCACCGGGGAGCTGTTTTTT; CDR3: CASSRLWLAGAESTGELFF
D: .; J: TRBJ1-1; size: .; V: TRBV7-8; DNA: TGTGCCAGCAGCGTGGTGAGGAGTGACACTGAAGCTTTCTTT; CDR3: CASSVVRSDTEAFF
D: .; J: TRBJ1-1; size: .; V: TRBV29-1; DNA: TGCAGCGTTGAAGCCCGGGGAGCGGGGGACACTGAAGCTTTCTTT; CDR3: CSVEARGAGDTEAFF
D: .; J: TRBJ1-1; size: once; V: TRBV6-1; DNA: TGTGCCAGCAGTGAACAGAAGAACACTGAAGCTTTCTTT; CDR3: CASSEQKNTEAFF
D: .; J: TRBJ2-7; size: .; V: TRBV19; DNA: TGTGCCAGTACCCTTCGGGCAGGGTCCTACGAGCAGTACTTC; CDR3: CASTLRAGSYEQYF
D: .; J: TRBJ1-2; size: .; V: TRBV30; DNA: TGTGCCTGGAGTCTTCGGTTGAACTATGGCTACACCTTC; CDR3: CAWSLRLNYGYTF
D: .; J: TRBJ2-2; size: once; V: TRBV28; DNA: TGTGCCAGCAGCTATAAATGGGAGCTGTTTTTT; CDR3: CASSYKWELFF
D: TRBD1; J: TRBJ1-2; size: once; V: TRBV7-3; DNA: TGTGCCAGCAGCCGGGACAGGGGGAAGGATGGCTACACCTTC; CDR3: CASSRDRGKDGYTF
D: .; J: TRBJ2-5; size: .; V: TRBV4-2; DNA: TGTGCCAGCAGCCAAGCCCGCAGGGGGGACCTTCGGGGAGAGACCCAGTACTTC; CDR3: CASSQARRGDLRGETQYF
D: TRBD2; J: TRBJ2-3; size: .; V: TRBV24-1; DNA: TGTGCCACCAGTGATCCTCGGGGGGTCACAGATACGCAGTATTTT; CDR3: CATSDPRGVTDTQYF
D: .; J: TRBJ2-4; size: once; V: TRBV3-1/TRBV3-2; DNA: TGTGCCAGCAGCCAGGGCCAAAACATTCAGTACTTC; CDR3: CASSQGQNIQYF
D: TRBD1; J: TRBJ1-2; size: .; V: TRBV29-1; DNA: TGCAGCGTACTTCCGGGACAGGGAGCCTACCGCTATGGCTACACCTTC; CDR3: CSVLPGQGAYRYGYTF
D: .; J: TRBJ2-2; size: .; V: TRBV4-2; DNA: TGTGCCAGCAGCCAAAGCCCCCAGGGCGTCGGGGAGCTGTTTTTT; CDR3: CASSQSPQGVGELFF
D: .; J: TRBJ2-3; size: .; V: TRBV5-4; DNA: TGTGCCAGCAGCTTGCGGGCTCGCAGGGCCGTGCCCCTGTCAGATACGCAGTATTTT; CDR3: CASSLRARRAVPLSDTQYF
D: TRBD2; J: TRBJ2-3; size: .; V: TRBV5-4; DNA: TGTGCCAGCAGCTTGTGGTCTAGCGGTACAGATACGCAGTATTTT; CDR3: CASSLWSSGTDTQYF
D: TRBD1; J: TRBJ2-1; size: .; V: TRBV27; DNA: TGTGCCAGCAGTACCGTGACCGGGACAGGGAACAATGAGCAGTTCTTC; CDR3: CASSTVTGTGNNEQFF
D: .; J: TRBJ2-1; size: .; V: TRBV19; DNA: TGTGCCAGTAGTATAGACAGGGGTAGAAATGAGCAGTTCTTC; CDR3: CASSIDRGRNEQFF
D: .; J: TRBJ2-5; size: .; V: TRBV10-3; DNA: TGTGCCATCATGGCAGGGGTCCAAGAGACCCAGTACTTC; CDR3: CAIMAGVQETQYF
D: TRBD2; J: TRBJ2-1; size: .; V: TRBV6-1; DNA: TGTGCCAGCAGTGCCCGACTAGCGGGAGTCTACAATGAGCAGTTCTTC; CDR3: CASSARLAGVYNEQFF
D: .; J: TRBJ1-4; size: .; V: TRBV2; DNA: TGTGCCAGCAGTGGAAATTTGGGGAGTAATGAAAAACTGTTTTTT; CDR3: CASSGNLGSNEKLFF
D: TRBD1; J: TRBJ2-7; size: .; V: TRBV7-9; DNA: TGTGCCAGCAGCTCCCGGGACAGGGCCGGAGCGGGCTACGAGCAGTACTTC; CDR3: CASSSRDRAGAGYEQYF
D: TRBD1; J: TRBJ2-2; size: .; V: TRBV6-6; DNA: TGTGCCAGCAGAAGGGACAGGGAGGGCACCGGGGAGCTGTTTTTT; CDR3: CASRRDREGTGELFF
D: TRBD2; J: TRBJ2-7; size: .; V: TRBV28; DNA: TGTGCCAGCAGTTTTTACGCGGGAGGGTCTTACGAGCAGTACTTC; CDR3: CASSFYAGGSYEQYF
D: .; J: TRBJ2-1; size: .; V: TRBV28; DNA: TGTGCCAGCAGTCCTTCCCTTAAAGGGGCCTACAATGAGCAGTTCTTC; CDR3: CASSPSLKGAYNEQFF
D: .; J: TRBJ1-1; size: .; V: TRBV29-1; DNA: TGCAGCGTCCTCTACCGAGCGAGGGTCACTGAAGCTTTCTTT; CDR3: CSVLYRARVTEAFF
D: .; J: TRBJ1-2; size: .; V: TRBV30; DNA: TGTGCCTGGAGTCGCTCACCTGGAGGGACGGGGGGGGTTTATGGCTACACCTTC; CDR3: CAWSRSPGGTGGVYGYTF
D: TRBD2; J: TRBJ2-1; size: once; V: TRBV7-6; DNA: TGTGCCAGCAGTTTAGGACTAGCGGGTAACAATGAGCAGTTCTTC; CDR3: CASSLGLAGNNEQFF
D: TRBD1; J: TRBJ1-2; size: .; V: TRBV7-9; DNA: TGTGCCAGCAGCTTTGGGGACAGGGTGGATGGCTACACCTTC; CDR3: CASSFGDRVDGYTF
D: TRBD1; J: TRBJ1-3; size: .; V: TRBV28; DNA: TGTGCCAGCAGTCCCCCGGACAGGTTCTCTGGAAACACCATATATTTT; CDR3: CASSPPDRFSGNTIYF